This T cell receptor beta chain stems from a study of blood T cell repertoires in COVID-19. CDR1 and CDR2 (germline): MNHEY, SMNVEV (reference sequence). V lost 5 bases and J 4 bases, leaving 11 bases between the germline ends. The CDR3 is made up of 14 amino acids. Some clones are missing from TCRdb's copy, which holds only in-frame ones; the method was immunoSEQ multiplex PCR. The sample records 390,000 or so clones, roughly 90% being singletons. This clone was seen a single time. The clonotype comes from a woman aged 30 to 39 with COVID-19, enrolled during active disease. The sequenced sample consisted of peripheral blood. The rearrangement uses TRBV27 and TRBJ1-4, with a tentative D call TRBD1 (5 bases). Here the CDR3 reads CASSPGTYNEKLFF. DNA for the CDR3: TGTGCCAGCAGTCCGGGGACTTATAATGAAAAACTGTTTTTT.